This TCR beta chain was recovered during a study of T cell repertoires in cytomegalovirus infection. About the research overall: Peptides in the study included HLA-C-restricted and HLA-B-restricted CMV epitopes. Public TCR beta signatures were indicative of both CMV infection and a matching HLA type.

Study-wide points: Cumulative frequency (of public TCR beta family members) identified carriers of CMV plus the relevant HLA. HLA-C-restricted CMV clonotypes gave the most frequent clonotype in two of eight donors.

With respect to this clonotype: Its antigen is unknown.

MiXCR, run by TCRdb on the reads, gives a single entry per CDR3 protein. The profile shows about 500,000 distinct CDR3 sequences, about 33% of them singletons. The specimen was cultured PBMCs, collected from culture after CMV antigen stimulation. This sequence originates from a human donor in good health (CMV status not recorded). Some clones in this sample may be carry-over from other donors' samples.

CDR3 in DNA: TGTGCCAGCAGCTGGACTAGCGGATTAAGCACAGATACGCAGTATTTT. Translating it yields CASSWTSGLSTDTQYF. The chain employs TRBV7-2 and TRBJ2-3; 10 bases match TRBD2. Germline lookup yields CDR1 SGHTA and CDR2 FQGNSA. V lost 4 bases and J lost 0; bases outside the gene matches: 4. The CDR3 sequence is 16 residues long.